The text below deals with one TCR beta chain. This record belongs to a study of shared T cell receptors in the human thymus. Measured with immunoSEQ multiplex PCR; TCRdb has only the in-frame clones, and not every one. This table holds 450,000 to 650,000 clones, approximately 80% found once. The germline V gene encodes CDR1 SGHDT and CDR2 YYEEEE. The CDR3 is made up of 14 amino acids. V was cut by 5 bases and J by 5 bases, with 16 bases left in between. These sequences were also reported in another study, on human thymus T cells.

Input material: thymocytes. This clonotype was sampled from a boy in the first two years of life with a congenital heart defect. The V gene is TRBV5-6, the J gene TRBJ1-2, with D perhaps matching TRBD1 (6 bases). CDR3: CASRTDRTRYGYTF. The CDR3 DNA follows: TGTGCCAGCAGAACCGACAGGACGCGGTATGGCTACACCTTC. Supplemented by reference TRBV5-6 and TRBJ1-2, the full variable domain reads DAGVTQSPTHLIKTRGQQVTLRCSPKSGHDTVSWYQQALGQGPQFIFQYYEEEERQRGNFPDRFSGHQFPNYSSELNVNALLLGDSALYLCASRTDRTRYGYTFGSGTRLTVV.